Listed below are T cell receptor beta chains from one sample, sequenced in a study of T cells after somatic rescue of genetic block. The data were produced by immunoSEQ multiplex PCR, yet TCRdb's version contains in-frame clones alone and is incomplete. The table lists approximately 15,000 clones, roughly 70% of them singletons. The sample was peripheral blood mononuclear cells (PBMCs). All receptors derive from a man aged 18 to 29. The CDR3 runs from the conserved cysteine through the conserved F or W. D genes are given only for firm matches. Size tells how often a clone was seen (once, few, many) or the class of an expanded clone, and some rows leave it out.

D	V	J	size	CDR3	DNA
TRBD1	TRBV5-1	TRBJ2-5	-	CASSFRGQYQETQYF	TGCGCCAGCAGCTTCAGGGGGCAATACCAAGAGACCCAGTACTTC
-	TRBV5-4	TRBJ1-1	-	CASTSGLPRGEAFF	TGTGCCAGCACATCGGGACTCCCGAGAGGTGAAGCTTTCTTT
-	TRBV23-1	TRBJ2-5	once	CASSQSRVIGLQETQYF	TGCGCCAGCAGTCAATCCAGGGTAATAGGTCTCCAAGAGACCCAGTACTTC
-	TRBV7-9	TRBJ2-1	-	CASSMAADSFPYDEQFF	TGTGCCAGCAGCATGGCCGCTGACTCCTTCCCCTACGATGAGCAGTTCTTC
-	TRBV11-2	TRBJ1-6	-	CASSFPLNGGYNSPLHF	TGTGCCAGCAGCTTCCCCCTCAACGGGGGATATAATTCACCCCTCCACTTT
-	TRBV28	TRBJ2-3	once	CASSLIPPNTDTQYF	TGTGCCAGCAGTTTAATCCCACCAAACACAGATACGCAGTATTTT
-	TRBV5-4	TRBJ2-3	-	CASSLGHTDTQYF	TGTGCCAGCAGCTTGGGTCACACAGATACGCAGTATTTT
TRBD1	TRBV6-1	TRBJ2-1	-	CASSRDRGLNEQFF	TGTGCCAGCAGTCGGGACAGGGGGTTGAATGAGCAGTTCTTC
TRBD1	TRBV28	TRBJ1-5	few	CATSRQGGNQPQHF	TGTGCCACCTCCAGACAGGGCGGCAATCAGCCCCAGCATTTT
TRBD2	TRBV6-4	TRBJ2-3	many	CASSSRPSGGTDTQYF	TGTGCCAGCAGCTCCCGGCCTAGCGGGGGCACAGATACGCAGTATTTT
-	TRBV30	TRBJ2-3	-	CAWSEGGPSTDTQYF	TGTGCCTGGAGTGAGGGGGGGCCTAGCACAGATACGCAGTATTTT
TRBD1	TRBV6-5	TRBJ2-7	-	CASNQGARPYEQYF	TGTGCCAGCAACCAGGGGGCGCGTCCCTACGAGCAGTACTTC
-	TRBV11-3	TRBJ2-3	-	CASSLEGGTDTQYF	TGTGCCAGCAGCTTAGAGGGGGGCACAGATACGCAGTATTTT
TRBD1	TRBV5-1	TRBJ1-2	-	CASSLGQGETF	TGCGCCAGCAGCTTGGGACAGGGGGAAACCTTC
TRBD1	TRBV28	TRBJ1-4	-	CAIKDRANEKLFF	TGTGCCATCAAAGACAGGGCTAATGAAAAACTGTTTTTT
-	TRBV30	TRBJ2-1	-	CAWSRGRNNEQFF	TGTGCCTGGAGTCGGGGCCGCAACAATGAGCAGTTCTTC
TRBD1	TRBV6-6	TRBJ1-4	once	CASWTGRNEKLFF	TGTGCCAGCTGGACAGGTCGGAACGAAAAACTGTTTTTT
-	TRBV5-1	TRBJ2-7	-	CASSFWTEGFYEQYF	TGCGCCAGCAGCTTTTGGACGGAGGGTTTCTACGAGCAGTACTTC
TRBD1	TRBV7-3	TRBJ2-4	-	CASSRQGAGDIQYF	TGTGCCAGCAGCCGTCAGGGGGCCGGGGACATTCAGTACTTC
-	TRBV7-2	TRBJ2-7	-	CASSPREIYEQYF	TGTGCCAGCAGCCCCCGAGAGATTTACGAGCAGTACTTC
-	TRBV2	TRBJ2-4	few	CASSEWGQIGRNIQYF	TGTGCCAGCAGTGAATGGGGTCAGATAGGAAGAAACATTCAGTACTTC
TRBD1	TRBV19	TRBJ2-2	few	CASSKGTGYAGELFF	TGTGCCAGTAGTAAGGGGACAGGGTACGCCGGGGAGCTGTTTTTT
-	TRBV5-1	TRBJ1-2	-	CASSLGSNYGYTF	TGCGCCAGCAGCTTGGGATCTAACTATGGCTACACCTTC
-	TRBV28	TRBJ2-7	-	CASSSRVQTPQLAYEQYF	TGTGCCAGCAGCTCCAGGGTTCAAACCCCTCAACTAGCCTACGAGCAGTACTTC
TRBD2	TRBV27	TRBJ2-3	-	CASSTVGVAGFTTDTQYF	TGTGCCAGCAGTACCGTCGGGGTAGCGGGTTTCACCACAGATACGCAGTATTTT
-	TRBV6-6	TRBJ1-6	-	CASSPFSSYNSPLHF	TGTGCCAGCAGCCCGTTTAGCTCCTATAATTCACCCCTCCACTTT
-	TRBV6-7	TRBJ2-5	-	CASSYGRDEETQYF	TGTGCCAGCAGTTACGGCCGGGATGAAGAGACCCAGTACTTC
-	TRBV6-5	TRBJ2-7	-	CASSYGGTSFYEQYF	TGTGCCAGCAGTTATGGCGGGACCAGCTTCTACGAGCAGTACTTC
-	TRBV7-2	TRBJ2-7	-	CASSASRGPYEQYF	TGTGCCAGCAGCGCATCAAGGGGTCCCTACGAGCAGTACTTC
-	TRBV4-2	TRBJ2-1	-	CASSQDLTRAQFF	TGTGCCAGCAGCCAAGATCTTACTAGAGCGCAGTTCTTC
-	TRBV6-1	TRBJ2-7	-	CASWGEVYEQYF	TGTGCCAGCTGGGGGGAGGTCTACGAGCAGTACTTC
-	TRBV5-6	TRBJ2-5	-	CASSFTGFGGETQYF	TGTGCCAGCAGTTTCACAGGCTTTGGGGGAGAGACCCAGTACTTC
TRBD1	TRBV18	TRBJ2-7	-	CASSQQGAPYEQYF	TGTGCCAGCTCACAACAGGGGGCACCTTACGAGCAGTACTTC
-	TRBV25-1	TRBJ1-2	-	CASSDQGLGYTF	TGTGCCAGCAGTGACCAGGGTCTTGGCTACACCTTC
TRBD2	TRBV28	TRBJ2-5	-	CASSLSGLAALRGTQYF	TGTGCCAGCAGTTTATCAGGACTAGCGGCACTCCGGGGGACCCAGTACTTC
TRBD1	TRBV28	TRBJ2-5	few	CASSLIGTAYQETQYF	TGTGCCAGCAGTTTAATCGGGACAGCCTACCAAGAGACCCAGTACTTC
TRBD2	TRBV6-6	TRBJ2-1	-	CATVLAGSNNEQFF	TGTGCCACCGTCTTAGCGGGGTCAAACAATGAGCAGTTCTTC
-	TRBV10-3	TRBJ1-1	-	CAISDRGDTEAFF	TGTGCCATCAGTGACAGGGGAGACACTGAAGCTTTCTTT
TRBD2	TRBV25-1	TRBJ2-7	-	CASSEPPQTSGGYEQYF	TGTGCCAGCAGTGAACCCCCCCAGACTAGCGGGGGCTACGAGCAGTACTTC
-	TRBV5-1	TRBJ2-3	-	CASSLGGPGSRDTQYF	TGCGCCAGCAGCTTGGGGGGGCCGGGTAGCAGAGATACGCAGTATTTT
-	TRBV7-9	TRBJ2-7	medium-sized	CASSLVRGYKQYF	TGTGCCAGCAGCTTAGTCCGTGGGTATAAGCAGTACTTC
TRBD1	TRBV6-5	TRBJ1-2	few	CASSYSKGDSTRGYTF	TGTGCCAGCAGTTACTCTAAGGGGGACAGCACTCGGGGCTACACCTTC
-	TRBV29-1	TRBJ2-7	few	CSVGRHNGYEQYF	TGCAGCGTTGGGCGGCACAATGGCTACGAGCAGTACTTC
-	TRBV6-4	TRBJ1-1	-	CASSDERVRNTEAFF	TGTGCCAGCAGTGACGAGAGGGTTCGGAACACTGAAGCTTTCTTT
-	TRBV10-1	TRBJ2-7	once	CASSEGGISYEQYF	TGCGCCAGCAGTGAAGGTGGGATCTCCTACGAGCAGTACTTC
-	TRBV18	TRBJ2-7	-	CASSPGLQSHEQYF	TGTGCCAGCTCACCAGGGCTACAATCCCACGAGCAGTACTTC
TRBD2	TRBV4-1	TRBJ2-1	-	CASSQTSGGGEQFF	TGCGCCAGCAGCCAAACTAGCGGGGGGGGTGAGCAGTTCTTC
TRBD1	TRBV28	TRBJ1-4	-	CASSSGGTGNEKLFF	TGTGCCAGCAGTTCCGGGGGGACAGGGAATGAAAAACTGTTTTTT
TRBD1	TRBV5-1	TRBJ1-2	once	CASSSRGQGGIDGYTF	TGCGCCAGCAGCTCGCGAGGACAGGGGGGAATAGATGGCTACACCTTC
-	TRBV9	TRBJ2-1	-	CASSVASGNEQFF	TGTGCCAGCAGCGTAGCTTCAGGTAATGAGCAGTTCTTC
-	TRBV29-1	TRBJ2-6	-	CSVGENVLTF	TGCAGCGTTGGGGAGAACGTCCTGACTTTC
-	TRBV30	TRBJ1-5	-	CAWSRGRARQPQHF	TGTGCCTGGAGTCGCGGGAGGGCAAGACAGCCCCAGCATTTT
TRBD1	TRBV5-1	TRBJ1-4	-	CASSSTLTGSNEKLFF	TGCGCCAGCAGCTCCACGCTGACAGGGAGTAATGAAAAACTGTTTTTT
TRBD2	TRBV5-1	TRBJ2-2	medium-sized	CASSFQREVVGELFF	TGCGCCAGCAGCTTCCAGCGGGAGGTAGTCGGGGAGCTGTTTTTT